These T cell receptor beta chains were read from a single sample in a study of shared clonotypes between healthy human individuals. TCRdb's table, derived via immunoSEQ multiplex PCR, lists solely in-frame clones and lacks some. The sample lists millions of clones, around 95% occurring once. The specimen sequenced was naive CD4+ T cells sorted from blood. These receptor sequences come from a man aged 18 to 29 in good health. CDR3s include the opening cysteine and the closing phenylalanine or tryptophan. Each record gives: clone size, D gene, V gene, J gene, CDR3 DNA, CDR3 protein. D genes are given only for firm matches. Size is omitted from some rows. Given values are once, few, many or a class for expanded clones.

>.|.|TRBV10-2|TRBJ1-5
TGCGCCAGCAGCGATACAGGGTTCAATCAGCCCCAGCATTTT
CASSDTGFNQPQHF
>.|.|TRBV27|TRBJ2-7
TGTGCCGGAATTCCCCTCCTTAGGTACTACGAGCAGTACTTC
CAGIPLLRYYEQYF
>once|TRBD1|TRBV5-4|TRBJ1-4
TGTGCCAGCAGCTTGACAGGGGCGGGCGGGACTAATGAAAAACTGTTTTTT
CASSLTGAGGTNEKLFF
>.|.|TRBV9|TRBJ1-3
TGTGCCAGCAGCGTAGGCAGTCCAGGGTTCGGTGGAAACACCATATATTTT
CASSVGSPGFGGNTIYF
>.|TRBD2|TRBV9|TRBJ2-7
TGTGCCAGCAGCGTAGGGACTAGCGGGGAGGAGCAGTACTTC
CASSVGTSGEEQYF
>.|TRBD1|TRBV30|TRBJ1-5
TGTGCCTGGAGTTCGCAGGGGGTCGGTCAGCCCCAGCATTTT
CAWSSQGVGQPQHF
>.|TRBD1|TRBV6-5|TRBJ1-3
TGTGCCAGCAGTAGACAGGGGTCCTCTGGAAACACCATATATTTT
CASSRQGSSGNTIYF
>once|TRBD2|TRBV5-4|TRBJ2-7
TGTGCCAGCAGCCAAGGACTAGCGGGAGCTAGGGACGAGCAGTACTTC
CASSQGLAGARDEQYF
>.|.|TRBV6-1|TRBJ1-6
TGTGCCAGCCGGACTCAGGGTAGCGCACCCCTCCACTTT
CASRTQGSAPLHF
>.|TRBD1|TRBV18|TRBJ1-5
TGTGCCAGCTCACCGCTAGGACAGGGGGCCCATCAGCCCCAGCATTTT
CASSPLGQGAHQPQHF
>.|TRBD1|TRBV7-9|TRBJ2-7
TGTGCCAGCAGCTTACTTGGACAGGGCTCCTACGAGCAGTACTTC
CASSLLGQGSYEQYF
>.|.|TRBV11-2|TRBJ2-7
TGTGCCAGCAGCTTAGATCTGGCCCTCTCCTACGAGCAGTACTTC
CASSLDLALSYEQYF
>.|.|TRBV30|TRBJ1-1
TGTGCCTGGAGTGCGGTCAGACTTAACACTGAAGCTTTCTTT
CAWSAVRLNTEAFF
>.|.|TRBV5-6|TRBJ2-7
TGTGCCAGCAGCCTTGTTGACAGGCCTTCCTACGAGCAGTACTTC
CASSLVDRPSYEQYF
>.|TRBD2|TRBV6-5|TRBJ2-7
TGTGCCAGCAGTAGGGGGACTAGCGGGGCCTACGAGCAGTACTTC
CASSRGTSGAYEQYF
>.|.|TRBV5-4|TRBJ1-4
TGTGCCAGCAGCTTGGGGCTAGGTGAGGGTGAAAAACTGTTTTTT
CASSLGLGEGEKLFF
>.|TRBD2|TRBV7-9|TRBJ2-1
TGTGCCAGCAGCTTCGACCTAGCGGCACTATACAATGAGCAGTTCTTC
CASSFDLAALYNEQFF
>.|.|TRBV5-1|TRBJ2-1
TGCGCCAGCAGCTACGGGGGCCAGAATTACAATGAGCAGTTCTTC
CASSYGGQNYNEQFF
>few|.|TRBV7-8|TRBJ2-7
TGTGCCAGCAGCCTCAGGGGAACCTACGAGCAGTACTTC
CASSLRGTYEQYF
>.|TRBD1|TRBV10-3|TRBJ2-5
TGTGCCATCAGCGCAGGGGGCGGGGAGACCCAGTACTTC
CAISAGGGETQYF
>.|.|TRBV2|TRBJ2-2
TGTGCCACCACCCGGAATCTTGGCGGGGAGCTGTTTTTT
CATTRNLGGELFF
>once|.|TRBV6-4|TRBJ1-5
TGTGCCAGCAGTCTCACAGAGAATCAGCCCCAGCATTTT
CASSLTENQPQHF
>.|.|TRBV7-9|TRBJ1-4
TGTGCCAGCAGCAAAAGTCTTGGGGGGAAACTGTTTTTT
CASSKSLGGKLFF
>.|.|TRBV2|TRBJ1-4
TGTGCCAGCAACCCGGGGGGCGTTGAAAAACTGTTTTTT
CASNPGGVEKLFF
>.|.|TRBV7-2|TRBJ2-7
TGTGCCAGCAGCCCCCAGACGGGACCCTACGAGCAGTACTTC
CASSPQTGPYEQYF
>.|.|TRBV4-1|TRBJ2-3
TGCGCCAGCAGCATAGGACTTATCACAGATACGCAGTATTTT
CASSIGLITDTQYF
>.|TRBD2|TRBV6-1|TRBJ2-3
TGTGCCAGCAGTGACCGACTAGCGGTCGACCGAGACACAGATACGCAGTATTTT
CASSDRLAVDRDTDTQYF
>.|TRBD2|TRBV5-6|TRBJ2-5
TGTGCCAGCAGCTCTAGCGGGAGCGGAGAGACCCAGTACTTC
CASSSSGSGETQYF
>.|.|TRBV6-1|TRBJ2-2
TGTGCCAGTCCCGTACAGGGAAACACCGGGGAGCTGTTTTTT
CASPVQGNTGELFF
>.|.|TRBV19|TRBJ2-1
TGTGCCAGTAGTATTTACAATGAGCAGTTCTTC
CASSIYNEQFF
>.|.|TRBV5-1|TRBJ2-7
TGCGCCAGCAGCCTGGGACACCCCTACGAGCAGTACTTC
CASSLGHPYEQYF
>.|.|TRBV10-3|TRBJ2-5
TGTGCCACCAAGACAGGGGAGGGAGAGACCCAGTACTTC
CATKTGEGETQYF
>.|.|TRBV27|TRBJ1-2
TGTGCCAGCAGTTTACGGGACGGACGGAGCGGCTACACCTTC
CASSLRDGRSGYTF
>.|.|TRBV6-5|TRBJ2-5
TGTGCCAGCAGTTACCAGGGGGGACAAGAGACCCAGTACTTC
CASSYQGGQETQYF
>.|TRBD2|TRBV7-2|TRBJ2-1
TGTGCCAGCAGCGCCTCCGGGACTAGCGGGAGAGGTGAGCAGTTCTTC
CASSASGTSGRGEQFF
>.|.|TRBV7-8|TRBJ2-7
TGTGCCAGCAGCTTGGGGGAGACCTATGGCGAGCAGTACTTC
CASSLGETYGEQYF
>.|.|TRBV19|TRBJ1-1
TGTGCCAGTAGTATAGGCCAGGGGAACACTGAAGCTTTCTTT
CASSIGQGNTEAFF
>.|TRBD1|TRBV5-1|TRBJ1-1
TGCGCCAGCAGCCAAAGAGACAGGGGCGCGGTTAACACTGAAGCTTTCTTT
CASSQRDRGAVNTEAFF
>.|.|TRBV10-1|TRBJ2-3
TGCGCCAGCAGTGAGTCTGGCAGGACCGACACAGATACGCAGTATTTT
CASSESGRTDTDTQYF
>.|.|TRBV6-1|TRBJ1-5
TGTGCCAGCAGTGAAAGGGGCAATCAGCCCCAGCATTTT
CASSERGNQPQHF
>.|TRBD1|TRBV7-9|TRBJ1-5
TGTGCCAGCAGCTTAGCGGGACAGGGGGCCCTTAAGCCCCAGCATTTT
CASSLAGQGALKPQHF
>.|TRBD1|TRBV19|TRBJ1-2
TGTGCCAGTACCGATACGTGGAGGGGGCGTAATGGCTACACCTTC
CASTDTWRGRNGYTF
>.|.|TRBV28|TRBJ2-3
TGTGCCAGCAGTTTTTTAGGTGCCCCAAGCGCAGATACGCAGTATTTT
CASSFLGAPSADTQYF
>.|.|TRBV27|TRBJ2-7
TGTGCCAGCAGCAGAGAGGCCGGGGCATCCTACGAGCAGTACTTC
CASSREAGASYEQYF
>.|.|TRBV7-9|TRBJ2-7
TGTGCCAGCAGCTCAAAGGCAGGGGTGAGTGAGCAGTACTTC
CASSSKAGVSEQYF
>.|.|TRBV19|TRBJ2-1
TGTGCCAGTAAACGAGATTTTGAGCAGTTCTTC
CASKRDFEQFF
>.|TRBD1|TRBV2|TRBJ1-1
TGTGCCAGCAGTGGACAGGGAATGAACACTGAAGCTTTCTTT
CASSGQGMNTEAFF
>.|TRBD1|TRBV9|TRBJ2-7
TGTGCCAGCAGCGTAGGACCGGGACAGGGGGCGTACGAGCAGTACTTC
CASSVGPGQGAYEQYF
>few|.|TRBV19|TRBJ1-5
TGTGCCAGTAGTATAACCTCCGGTAGCAATCAGCCCCAGCATTTT
CASSITSGSNQPQHF
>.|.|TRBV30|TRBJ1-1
TGTGCCTGGAGTCGCGCGAACACTGAAGCTTTCTTT
CAWSRANTEAFF
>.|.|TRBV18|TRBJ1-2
TGTGCCAGCTCACCCCCGATCGGGGGCAGGTATGGCTACACCTTC
CASSPPIGGRYGYTF
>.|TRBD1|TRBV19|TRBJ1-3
TGTGCCTCCCAGACAGGGGGCATCGGAAACACCATATATTTT
CASQTGGIGNTIYF
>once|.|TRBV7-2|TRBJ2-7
TGTGCCAGCAGCTTAGGGATTTCTTACAGGGCCGAGCAGTACTTC
CASSLGISYRAEQYF
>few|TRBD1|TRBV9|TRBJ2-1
TGTGCCAGCAGCGTAGGACAGGGGTCCTACAATGAGCAGTTCTTC
CASSVGQGSYNEQFF
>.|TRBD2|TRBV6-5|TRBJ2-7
TGTGCCAGCAGTAGAGGGACTAGCGGGCTCTACGAGCAGTACTTC
CASSRGTSGLYEQYF